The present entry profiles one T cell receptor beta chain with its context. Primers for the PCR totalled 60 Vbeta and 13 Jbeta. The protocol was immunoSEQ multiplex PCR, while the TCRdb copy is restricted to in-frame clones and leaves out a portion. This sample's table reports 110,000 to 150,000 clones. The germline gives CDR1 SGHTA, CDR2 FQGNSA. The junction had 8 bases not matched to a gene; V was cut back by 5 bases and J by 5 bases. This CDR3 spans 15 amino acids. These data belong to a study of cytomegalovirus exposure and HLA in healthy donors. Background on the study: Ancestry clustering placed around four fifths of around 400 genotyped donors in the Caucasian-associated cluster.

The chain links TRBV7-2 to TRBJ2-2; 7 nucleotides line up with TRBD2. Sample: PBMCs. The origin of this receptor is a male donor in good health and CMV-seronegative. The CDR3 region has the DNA TGTGCCAGCAGCCCCTTCAAGCGGGGAACCGGGGAGCTGTTTTTT. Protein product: CASSPFKRGTGELFF.